This TCR beta chain comes out of a study of blood T cell repertoires in COVID-19. Across the whole study: Samples came from the United States, Italy and Spain, spanning acute and convalescent COVID-19. Sources were T cells, B-cell-depleted T cells, or PBMCs; the material itself was cDNA or gDNA.

In the study's own analysis: Amplified reference gene primers provided the basis for estimating nucleated cell counts. Using immunoSEQ multiplex PCR, the repertoire was profiled, and TCRdb retains in-frame clones only, with some absent. That table gives V, J and clone size, and the DNA gave D and trimming. The repertoire holds about 200,000 clones, with more than 65% as singletons. V was shortened by 2 bases and J by 4 bases, with 17 bases between the two germline ends. Germline-derived CDR1 and CDR2 are SEHNR and FQNEAQ (reference sequence). This CDR3 has 16 amino acids. The gene calls are TRBV7-9 and TRBJ2-5, with D possibly matching TRBD2 (5 bases). The source is a middle-aged man with active or convalescent COVID-19. Sequenced input: peripheral blood. The CDR3 reads CASSLLLRTSGETQYF. CDR3 DNA sequence: TGTGCCAGCAGCTTATTGCTTCGGACTTCGGGAGAGACCCAGTACTTC.